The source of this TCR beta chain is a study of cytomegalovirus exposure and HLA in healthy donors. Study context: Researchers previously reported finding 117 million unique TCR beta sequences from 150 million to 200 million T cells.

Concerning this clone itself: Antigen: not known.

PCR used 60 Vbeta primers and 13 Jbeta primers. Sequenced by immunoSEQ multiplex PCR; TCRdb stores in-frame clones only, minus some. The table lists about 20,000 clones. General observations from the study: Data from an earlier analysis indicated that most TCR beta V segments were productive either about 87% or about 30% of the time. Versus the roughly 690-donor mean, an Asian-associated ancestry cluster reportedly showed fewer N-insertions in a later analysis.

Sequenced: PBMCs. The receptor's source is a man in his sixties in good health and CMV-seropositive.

The CDR3 region is CASSPLRGSGGGTSDQYF. The CDR3 nucleotides read TGTGCCAGCAGCCCCCTCCGGGGTAGCGGGGGGGGCACAAGTGACCAGTACTTC. The V call is TRBV5-5, the J call TRBJ2-5; 11 nucleotides align to TRBD2. From germline, CDR1 is SGHKS and CDR2 YYEKEE (reference sequence). The V and J ends lost 4 bases and 10 bases, in that order; junction bases with no gene match: 21. The CDR3 consists of 18 residues.